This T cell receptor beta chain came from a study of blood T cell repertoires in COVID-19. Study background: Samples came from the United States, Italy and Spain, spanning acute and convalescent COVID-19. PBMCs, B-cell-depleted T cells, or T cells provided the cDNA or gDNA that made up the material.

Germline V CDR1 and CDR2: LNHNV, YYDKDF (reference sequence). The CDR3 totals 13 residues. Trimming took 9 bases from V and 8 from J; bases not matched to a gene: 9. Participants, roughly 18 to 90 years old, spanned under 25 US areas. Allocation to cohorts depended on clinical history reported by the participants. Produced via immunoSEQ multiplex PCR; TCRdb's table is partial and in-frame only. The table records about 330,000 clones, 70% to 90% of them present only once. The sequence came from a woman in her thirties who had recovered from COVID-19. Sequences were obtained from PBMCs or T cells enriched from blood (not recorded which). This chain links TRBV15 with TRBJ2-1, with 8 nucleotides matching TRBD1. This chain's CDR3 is CATAGGAWDEQFF. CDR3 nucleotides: TGTGCCACAGCAGGGGGCGCGTGGGATGAGCAGTTCTTC.